The rows below give T cell receptor beta chains drawn from one sample of a study of blood T cell repertoires in COVID-19. The assay was immunoSEQ multiplex PCR, and TCRdb's table has in-frame clones only and misses some. The sample contains roughly 250,000 clones, just over 90% of which appear only once. The sequenced sample consisted of PBMCs or T cells enriched from blood (not recorded which). These receptors originate from a woman aged 18 to 35 who had recovered from COVID-19. Each CDR3 is given with its conserved first and last residue. A D gene is named only where the DNA matches it firmly. Size is stated for part of the rows, as once, few or many counts, or as a class when the clone is expanded.

v_call	clone_size	j_call	d_call	cdr3_aa	cdr3_nt
TRBV11-1	NA	TRBJ2-5	NA	CASSPQVRQETQYF	TGTGCCAGCAGCCCTCAGGTTCGCCAAGAGACCCAGTACTTC
TRBV18	NA	TRBJ2-1	TRBD2	CASSPFQRTSGRPSSYNEQFF	TGTGCCAGCTCACCGTTCCAAAGGACTAGCGGGAGGCCCAGCTCCTACAATGAGCAGTTCTTC
TRBV7-9	once	TRBJ1-2	TRBD1	CASSSRQGVGYGYTF	TGTGCCAGCAGCTCGAGACAGGGTGTCGGATATGGCTACACCTTC
TRBV6-2/TRBV6-3	once	TRBJ2-7	NA	CASSFSEPYEQYF	TGTGCCAGCAGTTTCAGTGAACCCTACGAGCAGTACTTC
TRBV11-3	NA	TRBJ1-2	NA	CASSLGTQNYGYTF	TGTGCCAGCAGCCTAGGTACACAAAACTATGGCTACACCTTC
TRBV13	NA	TRBJ1-6	TRBD1	CASSGQGESYNSPLHF	TGTGCCAGCAGCGGACAGGGGGAGTCCTATAATTCACCCCTCCACTTT
TRBV4-3	few	TRBJ1-5	NA	CASSQGSTLGQPQHF	TGCGCCAGCAGCCAAGGGTCAACCCTAGGCCAGCCCCAGCATTTT
TRBV6-5	NA	TRBJ1-5	TRBD1	CASSRGQGYNQPQHF	TGTGCCAGCAGTCGGGGACAGGGCTACAATCAGCCCCAGCATTTT
TRBV5-4	NA	TRBJ2-3	TRBD1	CASSFPTGGAADTQYF	TGTGCCAGCAGCTTCCCGACAGGGGGCGCGGCAGATACGCAGTATTTT
TRBV5-4	NA	TRBJ1-1	NA	CASSLGSRDEAFF	TGTGCCAGCAGCTTGGGGTCGAGAGATGAAGCTTTCTTT
TRBV11-3	NA	TRBJ2-7	TRBD2	CASSALLAGAYEQYF	TGTGCCAGCAGCGCCCTACTAGCGGGGGCCTACGAGCAGTACTTC
TRBV10-3	NA	TRBJ2-7	TRBD2	CAINNSGRLYEQYF	TGTGCCATCAACAACAGCGGGAGGCTTTACGAGCAGTACTTC
TRBV28	NA	TRBJ2-6	TRBD2	CASRRIAGGAGANVLTF	TGTGCCAGCAGGCGGATAGCGGGAGGCGCTGGGGCCAACGTCCTGACTTTC
TRBV5-4	few	TRBJ2-3	TRBD2	CASSLPSGGNTDTQYF	TGTGCCAGCAGCTTGCCTAGCGGGGGGAACACAGATACGCAGTATTTT
TRBV5-5	NA	TRBJ2-2	NA	CASSLLQATGELFF	TGTGCCAGCAGCTTGTTACAGGCCACCGGGGAGCTGTTTTTT
TRBV29-1	NA	TRBJ1-5	NA	CSVSSNSNQPQHF	TGCAGCGTTAGTTCTAATAGCAATCAGCCCCAGCATTTT
TRBV5-1	NA	TRBJ2-1	TRBD2	CASSLGAGGSYNEQFF	TGCGCCAGCAGCTTGGGTGCGGGAGGGTCCTACAATGAGCAGTTCTTC
TRBV27	NA	TRBJ1-3	NA	CASRRGGASSGNTIYF	TGTGCCAGCAGGCGGGGGGGGGCTAGCTCTGGAAACACCATATATTTT
TRBV24-1	NA	TRBJ2-3	NA	CATSDQTDTQYF	TGTGCCACCAGTGATCAGACAGATACGCAGTATTTT
TRBV27	NA	TRBJ1-2	NA	CASSSLRSSGYTF	TGTGCCAGCAGTTCCCTTAGGAGCTCTGGCTACACCTTC
TRBV7-9	NA	TRBJ2-3	NA	CASSLALDGVTDTQYF	TGTGCCAGCAGCTTAGCGCTAGACGGGGTCACAGATACGCAGTATTTT
TRBV24-1	NA	TRBJ2-1	TRBD2	CATSESGLAGAHEQFF	TGTGCCACCAGTGAATCTGGACTAGCGGGAGCTCATGAGCAGTTCTTC
TRBV7-6	NA	TRBJ2-2	TRBD2	CASSGGSGANTGELFF	TGTGCCAGCAGCGGGGGGAGCGGGGCCAACACCGGGGAGCTGTTTTTT
TRBV5-1	NA	TRBJ2-3	TRBD2	CASSLGTSGGAHTQYF	TGCGCCAGCAGCTTAGGGACTAGCGGGGGGGCGCATACGCAGTATTTT
TRBV5-4	NA	TRBJ2-2	TRBD1	CASSSGQGAPGELFF	TGTGCCAGCAGCTCCGGACAGGGGGCGCCCGGGGAGCTGTTTTTT
TRBV7-9	NA	TRBJ1-1	NA	CASSPFLTGSGEAFF	TGTGCCAGCAGCCCCTTCTTGACGGGTAGCGGTGAAGCTTTCTTT
TRBV11-3	NA	TRBJ1-2	NA	CASSLGNRDYGYTF	TGTGCCAGCAGCTTAGGGAACAGGGACTATGGCTACACCTTC
TRBV27	NA	TRBJ1-1	NA	CASRPAGDHSTEAFF	TGTGCCAGCAGGCCGGCAGGGGACCATAGCACTGAAGCTTTCTTT
TRBV19	NA	TRBJ1-1	NA	CASSIEWGAEAFF	TGTGCCAGTAGTATAGAATGGGGGGCTGAAGCTTTCTTT
TRBV4-1	NA	TRBJ2-6	NA	CASSHRAPDRVPGANVLTF	TGCGCCAGCAGCCACAGAGCCCCAGACAGAGTCCCTGGGGCCAACGTCCTGACTTTC
TRBV7-9	NA	TRBJ2-7	NA	CASSSGGGHLYEQYF	TGTGCCAGCAGCTCCGGGGGAGGACACCTATACGAGCAGTACTTC
TRBV6-2/TRBV6-3	NA	TRBJ2-7	NA	CASSYFHLSSYEQYF	TGTGCCAGCAGTTATTTTCACTTAAGTTCCTACGAGCAGTACTTC
TRBV5-1	NA	TRBJ1-5	NA	CASSPRPGLKQPQHF	TGCGCCAGCAGCCCCCGGCCGGGACTAAAACAGCCCCAGCATTTT
TRBV19	NA	TRBJ1-4	NA	CASSMRSSNEKLFF	TGTGCCAGTAGTATGAGAAGCTCTAATGAAAAACTGTTTTTT
TRBV10-3	NA	TRBJ1-3	TRBD1	CAISERGQGTGNTIYF	TGTGCCATCAGTGAGAGGGGACAGGGGACTGGAAACACCATATATTTT
TRBV6-1	NA	TRBJ2-5	NA	CASSEVWGRKTQYF	TGTGCCAGCAGTGAAGTGTGGGGCAGAAAGACCCAGTACTTC
TRBV7-2	NA	TRBJ2-3	TRBD1	CASSLAPPGQGFTDTQYF	TGTGCCAGCAGCTTAGCGCCTCCGGGACAGGGTTTCACAGATACGCAGTATTTT
TRBV9	NA	TRBJ2-1	NA	CASSTSGQDPDEQFF	NA
TRBV6-5	NA	TRBJ2-7	TRBD1	CASCRTGYYEQYF	TGTGCCAGCTGTAGGACAGGGTACTACGAGCAGTACTTC
TRBV19	once	TRBJ1-6	NA	CASSPLGSRNSPLHF	TGTGCCAGTAGCCCGTTGGGTAGCAGAAATTCACCCCTCCACTTT
TRBV6-5	NA	TRBJ2-5	NA	CASSHGTFGETQYF	TGTGCCAGCAGTCACGGGACTTTTGGAGAGACCCAGTACTTC
TRBV6-2/TRBV6-3	NA	TRBJ1-5	NA	CASSYFGQPQHF	TGTGCCAGCAGTTACTTCGGTCAGCCCCAGCATTTT